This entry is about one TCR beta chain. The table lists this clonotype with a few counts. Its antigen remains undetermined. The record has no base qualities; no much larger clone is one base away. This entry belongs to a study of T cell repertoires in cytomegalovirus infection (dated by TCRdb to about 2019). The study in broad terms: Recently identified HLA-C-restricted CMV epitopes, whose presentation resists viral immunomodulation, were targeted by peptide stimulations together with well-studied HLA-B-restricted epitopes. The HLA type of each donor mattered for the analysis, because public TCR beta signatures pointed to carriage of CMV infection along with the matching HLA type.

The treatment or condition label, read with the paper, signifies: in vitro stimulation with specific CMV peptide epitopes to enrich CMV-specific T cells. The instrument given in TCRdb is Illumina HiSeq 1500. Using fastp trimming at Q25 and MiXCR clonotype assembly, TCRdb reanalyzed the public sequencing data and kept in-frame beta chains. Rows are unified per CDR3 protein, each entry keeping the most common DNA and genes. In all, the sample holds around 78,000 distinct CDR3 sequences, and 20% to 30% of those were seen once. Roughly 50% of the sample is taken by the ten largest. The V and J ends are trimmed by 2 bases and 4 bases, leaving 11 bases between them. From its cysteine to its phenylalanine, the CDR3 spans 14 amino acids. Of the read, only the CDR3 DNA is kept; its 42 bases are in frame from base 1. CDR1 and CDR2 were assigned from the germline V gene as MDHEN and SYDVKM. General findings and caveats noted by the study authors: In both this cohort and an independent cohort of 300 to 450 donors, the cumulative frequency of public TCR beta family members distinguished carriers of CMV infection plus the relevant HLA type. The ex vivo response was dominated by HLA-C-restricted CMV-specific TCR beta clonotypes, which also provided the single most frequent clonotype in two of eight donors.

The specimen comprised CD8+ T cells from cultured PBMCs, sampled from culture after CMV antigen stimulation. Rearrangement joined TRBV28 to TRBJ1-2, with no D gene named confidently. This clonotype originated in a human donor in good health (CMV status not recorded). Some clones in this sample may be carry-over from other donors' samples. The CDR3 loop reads CASSLNSAAYGYTF. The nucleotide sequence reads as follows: TGTGCCAGCAGTTTAAATTCGGCAGCCTATGGCTACACCTTC.